Given below is one T cell receptor beta chain in context. Its antigen remains unknown. The sample belongs to a study of OX40 agonist ivuxolimab in advanced cancers. Study in general: Therapy given before enrollment (anti-PD-1, anti-PD-L1 or anti-CTLA-4) was allowed, and around 41% had some.

Overall study results and limits: The CD4+ and CD8+ T cells in the blood had expanded clonally by week 6 at 0.1 to 3.0 mg/kg. Partial responders at 0.1-3.0 mg/kg had among the lowest clonal expansion.

Method: immunoSEQ multiplex PCR; TCRdb's copy keeps in-frame clones and lacks some. The sample contains around 20,000 clones, around 77% of which appear only once. Per germline, CDR1 MNHNS and CDR2 SASEGT. Trimming pared 4 bases from V and 1 base from J, leaving 10 bases between. This CDR3 spans 14 amino acids. The chain links TRBV6-1 to TRBJ1-2; no firm D call. The TCR was taken from an adult with an advanced solid tumor such as melanoma, head and neck, liver or kidney cancer. The sequenced sample was CD4+ or CD8+ T cells sorted from blood, obtained in a trial of the OX40 agonist ivuxolimab. In DNA form, the CDR3 reads TGTGCCAGCAGTGTGAGGGTGGATAACTATGGCTACACCTTC. It codes for CASSVRVDNYGYTF.